Each of the 17 T cell receptor beta chains below was sequenced from the same sample in a study of yellow fever vaccine responses in identical twins. TCRdb re-called the RT-PCR reads through MiXCR, storing one row per CDR3 protein. This sample has about 9,100 distinct CDR3 sequences, with approximately 88% found just once. Source: T cells from blood (PBMCs), unsorted or a sorted subset (not recorded which), taken before or after yellow fever vaccination (not recorded which). These receptors all come from a woman younger than 30 who received the yellow fever vaccine.

In this sample, this clonotype turned up a few times. One junction end does not reproduce the germline sequence, and a read error may be involved. The chain recombines TRBV2 with TRBJ1-1; D gene unclear. Germline CDR1 SNHLY, CDR2 FYNNEI. CDR3 length equals 11 residues. CDR3 loop: CASPSRTAAFF. CDR3 sequence (DNA): TGTGCCTCCCCCTCGAGGACTGCAGCTTTCTTT.

The genes are TRBV29-1 and TRBJ2-1; no firm D call. V lost 3 bases and J lost 0, with 12 bases in between. CDR3 length: 15 residues. CDR1 and CDR2 (germline): SQVTM, ANQGSEA. CDR3 loop: CSVDGSWPSYNEQFF. The CDR3 nucleotides read TGCAGCGTTGACGGCTCTTGGCCCTCCTACAATGAGCAGTTCTTC.

The V gene is TRBV11-1, the J gene TRBJ2-1; either TRBD1 or TRBD2 may fit D (6 bases each). The V gene's germline CDR1 is SGHAT and CDR2 FQDESV (reference sequence). The CDR3 contains 15 residues. The V gene lost 5 bases and the J gene lost 4 bases, with 15 bases spanning the gap. DNA of the CDR3: TGTGCCAGCAGCCCCCCGGAGGGGGAGTACAATGAGCAGTTCTTC. It encodes CASSPPEGEYNEQFF.

This chain connects TRBV14 to TRBJ2-2, with TRBD2 matching 7 bases. Per germline, CDR1 SGHDN and CDR2 FVKESK. This CDR3 has 17 residues. The junction had 16 bases not matched to a gene; V was cut back by 1 base and J by 11 bases. In DNA form, the CDR3 reads TGTGCCAGCAGCCAAGGGTTTGAAGCTCCGGGAGGCGGAGAGCTGTTTTTT. This translates into CASSQGFEAPGGGELFF.

To note about this clonotype: Given a much more abundant clone one base away, this may be a read error. This rearrangement joins TRBV3-1 to TRBJ2-3; 10 bases line up with TRBD2. This CDR3 has 14 residues. CDR1 is LGHDT, CDR2 YNNKEL, per germline (reference sequence). Losses at the gene ends were 9 bases for V and 2 bases for J; bases not matched to a gene: 5. DNA for the CDR3: TGTGCCAGAAAAACTAGCGGGGCCACAGATACGCAGTATTTT. It yields the protein CARKTSGATDTQYF.

This rearrangement joins TRBV20-1 to TRBJ2-5, with no clear D. From germline, CDR1 is DFQATT and CDR2 SNEGSKA (reference sequence). CDR3 length: 12 residues. V was shortened by 6 bases and J by 2 bases, with 10 bases between the two germline ends. The CDR3 loop reads CSAATYQETQYF. CDR3 DNA: TGCAGTGCGGCGACTTATCAAGAGACCCAGTACTTC.

V and J are TRBV7-6 and TRBJ2-2; no reliable D call. There are 11 residues in the CDR3. The germline CDR1 and CDR2 sequences are SGHVS and FNYEAQ. The ends were cut back, 5 bases at V and 10 bases at J, with 8 bases in the middle. The CDR3 spells CASSPRSELFF. The CDR3 DNA reads TGTGCCAGCAGCCCCCGTTCGGAGCTGTTTTTT.

The V gene is TRBV15, the J gene TRBJ1-5, with a tentative D call TRBD1 (5 bases). The V end lost 1 base, the J end lost 3 bases, and 10 bases lay between the germline ends. The CDR3 length is 15 residues. Looked up from germline, CDR1 is LNHNV and CDR2 is YYDKDF (reference sequence). CDR3 in DNA: TGTGCCACCAGCAGAGGAGAACAGGACAATCAGCCCCAGCATTTT. Amino acid sequence: CATSRGEQDNQPQHF.

The chain combines TRBV10-1 with TRBJ1-5; D unresolved. This CDR3 contains 13 residues. Germline V CDR1 and CDR2: WNHNN, SYGVQD (reference sequence). With 7 bases removed from V and 5 bases from J, the gap between germline ends came to 12 bases. CDR3 coding DNA: TGCGCCAGCACGTCCACCGACGATCAGCCCCAGCATTTT. It codes for CASTSTDDQPQHF.

V and J are TRBV12-3 or TRBV12-4 and TRBJ2-5, with no clear D. The CDR3 runs 13 residues. V lost 0 bases and J lost 2, with 4 bases in between. The CDR3 nucleotides read TGTGCCAGCAGTTTAGCGGAACAAGAGACCCAGTACTTC. Translated: CASSLAEQETQYF.

The V call is TRBV10-1, the J call TRBJ2-1; D gene unclear. The CDR3 runs 10 residues. Per germline, CDR1 WNHNN and CDR2 SYGVQD (reference sequence). The V end lost 3 bases, the J end lost 10 bases, and 4 bases lay between the germline ends. The CDR3 is CASSDKEQFF. DNA for the CDR3: TGCGCCAGCAGTGATAAGGAGCAGTTCTTC.

The chain links TRBV11-2 to TRBJ1-5; tentatively, D is TRBD1 (6 bases). The CDR3 contains 17 residues. Germline CDR1 SGHAT, CDR2 FQNNGV. V lost 4 bases and J lost 2, with 18 bases in between. Written as DNA, the CDR3 is TGTGCCAGCAGCTCCCCACAGGGAATTGGGGGCAATCAGCCCCAGCATTTT. Its translation: CASSSPQGIGGNQPQHF.

The chain carries TRBV3-1 and TRBJ2-7; TRBD2 matches 11 bases. The CDR3 is 14 residues long. Germline CDR1 is LGHDT and CDR2 is YNNKEL (reference sequence). V lost 7 bases and J lost 3; bases outside the gene matches: 5. CDR3 residues: CASKPTSGVYEQYF. The CDR3 DNA reads as TGTGCCAGCAAACCGACTAGCGGGGTCTACGAGCAGTACTTC.

Turning to this clonotype: At one of its ends the junction is not consistent with the germline gene, which may arise from a read error. The CDR3 DNA follows: TGTGCCAGCAGCGAAGGGGGGGAGTTCTATGGCTACACCTTC. Translating it yields CASSEGGEFYGYTF. This chain links TRBV2 with TRBJ1-2, with D maybe TRBD1 (6 bases). This CDR3 has 14 amino acids. The V gene's germline CDR1 is SNHLY and CDR2 FYNNEI.

The V call is TRBV4-3, the J call TRBJ1-2; D gene ambiguous. Trimming pared 1 base from V and 8 bases from J, leaving 20 bases between. This CDR3 comprises 16 residues. The V gene's germline CDR1 is LGHNA and CDR2 YSLEER. The CDR3 coding sequence is TGCGCCAGCAGCCAAGTTCAGAATGCGGGAAACGGAGGCTACACCTTC. Translated: CASSQVQNAGNGGYTF.

The chain couples TRBV12-3 or TRBV12-4 to TRBJ2-1; TRBD1 matches at 7 bases. The CDR3 runs to 17 residues. The V and J ends lost 3 bases and 0 bases, in that order; junction bases with no gene match: 8. CDR3 sequence: CASSFAGQVNSYNEQFF. The CDR3 region has the DNA TGTGCCAGCAGTTTCGCCGGACAGGTCAACTCCTACAATGAGCAGTTCTTC.

Here the CDR3 DNA reads TGTGCCAGCAGCCCGACAGGGAAGAGCAATCAGCCCCAGCATTTT. This encodes CASSPTGKSNQPQHF. The chain links TRBV28 to TRBJ1-5; TRBD1 matches 7 bases. J gave up 1 base and V 6 bases, and 6 bases lay outside the gene matches. From germline, CDR1 is MDHEN and CDR2 SYDVKM. The CDR3 runs to 15 residues.